This T cell receptor beta chain was found in a study of shared clonotypes between healthy human individuals. Study-wide background: Per donor, three plates held CD4 naive cells, three held CD4 memory, two held CD8 naive and one held CD8 memory. General study points: Sequencing of the sorted subsets was shown by rarefaction to be incomplete despite large depth.

The assay was run at deep level. The protocol was immunoSEQ multiplex PCR, while the TCRdb copy is restricted to in-frame clones and leaves out a portion. The sample has about 2 million clones, approximately 94% seen once; the top ten hold 1% to 1.3%. The CDR3 has 13 amino acids. The V and J ends lost 2 bases and 6 bases respectively, with 11 bases between them. The V gene's germline CDR1 is MNHNS and CDR2 SASEGT. As defined, naive CD8 cells were CD45RO-negative and positively selected for CCR7, with terminally differentiated effector memory CD45RA+ cells excluded. Healthy HIV-negative adults with no recent acute infections or vaccinations were recruited as donors. A word on this clone: Antigen unknown.

The TCR comes from a man aged 18 to 35 in good health. Source material: naive CD8+ T cells sorted from blood. The chain has TRBV6-1 and TRBJ2-7; possible D gene TRBD2, 6 bases. CDR3 coding DNA: TGTGCCAGCAGTGAATTGGGGGGTGTCGAGCAGTACTTC. Protein product: CASSELGGVEQYF.